The 21 T cell receptor beta chains below come from one sample, sequenced in a study of cytomegalovirus exposure and HLA in healthy donors. A multiplex PCR was run with 60 Vbeta primers and 13 Jbeta primers. The protocol was immunoSEQ multiplex PCR, while the TCRdb copy is restricted to in-frame clones and leaves out a portion. The table lists roughly 100,000 clones, roughly 76% of them singletons. The sample taken for sequencing was PBMCs. The origin of the receptors is a man aged 35 to 55 in good health and CMV-seronegative.

This clone appeared a few times. This chain uses TRBV6-1 with TRBJ2-7; D may be TRBD1 (5 bases). The CDR3 runs 11 residues. Trimming removed 8 bases from V and 4 bases from J, with 9 bases in between. Germline values: CDR1 MNHNS, CDR2 SASEGT. The chain's CDR3 is CASGAGYEQYV. CDR3 in DNA: TGTGCCAGCGGGGCCGGGTACGAGCAGTACGTC.

This chain uses TRBV5-1 with TRBJ2-1; TRBD2 matches 9 bases. The length of the CDR3 is 17 residues. The ends lost 4 bases at V and 7 bases at J; junction bases unmatched: 15. Germline V CDR1 and CDR2: SGHRS, YFSETQ. CDR3 in amino acids: CASSPPPGRGGPNEQFF. The CDR3 DNA sequence: TGCGCCAGCAGCCCCCCTCCGGGGCGGGGGGGCCCAAATGAGCAGTTCTTC.

This clone occurred once. The V gene is TRBV4-1, the J gene TRBJ2-7; 7 nucleotides match TRBD1. J was trimmed by 2 bases and V by 2 bases; bases with no gene match: 3. CDR3 size: 14 residues. The germline V gene has CDR1 MGHRA and CDR2 YSYEKL. Here the CDR3 reads CASSQRTGTYEQYF. The CDR3 DNA sequence: TGCGCCAGCAGCCAAAGGACAGGTACCTACGAGCAGTACTTC.

The rearrangement joins TRBV6-1 to TRBJ1-1, with D unclear. Trimming removed 7 bases from V and 1 base from J, with 13 bases in between. The CDR3 is 14 amino acids. Germline V gene sequence: CDR1 MNHNS, CDR2 SASEGT. The DNA of the CDR3 is TGTGCCAGCACCACGAGGCTAGGGAACACTGAAGCTTTCTTT. It is translated as CASTTRLGNTEAFF.

This chain uses TRBV7-9 with TRBJ2-1; TRBD2 might be the D (5 bases). With 5 bases removed from V and 4 bases from J, the gap between germline ends came to 9 bases. The CDR3 extends over 13 amino acids. CDR1 is SEHNR and CDR2 is FQNEAQ in the germline V gene (reference sequence). CDR3 bases: TGTGCCAGCAGCCTCGGGAATTACAATGAGCAGTTCTTC. Its protein is CASSLGNYNEQFF.

This chain connects TRBV5-4 to TRBJ1-4, with 9 bases that match TRBD1. CDR3 length equals 16 residues. CDR1 and CDR2 from the germline V gene are SGHNT and YYREEE (reference sequence). The ends lost 6 bases at V and 3 bases at J; junction bases unmatched: 9. CDR3 in amino acids: CASTKQGASANEKLFF. The DNA for the CDR3 is TGTGCCAGCACCAAACAGGGGGCATCGGCTAATGAAAAACTGTTTTTT.

V gene TRBV5-6 combines with J gene TRBJ1-3, with D maybe TRBD1 (6 bases). Between the trimmed V and J ends, which lost 5 bases and 1 base, there was a span of 13 bases. Germline CDR1 is SGHDT and CDR2 is YYEEEE. The CDR3 contains 15 residues. In nucleotides, the CDR3 is TGTGCCAGCAGTTTACAGGGCTTGTCTGGAAACACCATATATTTT. This sequence encodes CASSLQGLSGNTIYF.

This clone was seen a single time. The chain recombines TRBV5-4 with TRBJ2-3; 7 bases agree with TRBD1. The V segment lost 0 bases and the J segment 4 bases; nucleotides outside the gene matches: 5. From germline, CDR1 is SGHNT and CDR2 YYREEE (reference sequence). The CDR3 totals 15 residues. The CDR3 DNA reads TGTGCCAGCAGCTTGGTAAGGGACAGCGCAGATACGCAGTATTTT. Translated: CASSLVRDSADTQYF.

CDR3 residues: CASSSAGGSTDTQYF. CDR3 nucleotide sequence: TGCGCCAGCAGCTCCGCGGGGGGAAGCACAGATACGCAGTATTTT. The chain couples TRBV5-1 to TRBJ2-3; 8 nucleotides align to TRBD2. The CDR3 is made up of 15 amino acids. The V segment lost 3 bases and the J segment 0 bases; nucleotides outside the gene matches: 3. Germline CDR1 and CDR2: SGHRS and YFSETQ.

This chain uses TRBV9 with TRBJ2-3, with D possibly matching TRBD2 (6 bases). The V gene lost 5 bases and the J gene lost 5 bases, with 15 bases spanning the gap. This CDR3 contains 14 residues. Germline assignment: CDR1 SGDLS and CDR2 YYNGEE. CDR3 residues: CASSEAGSVDTQYF. In DNA, the CDR3 is TGTGCCAGCAGTGAGGCGGGGTCGGTAGATACGCAGTATTTT.

The genes are TRBV9 and TRBJ2-3; 7 bases fit TRBD2. V shed 1 base and J 1 base; nucleotides not matched to a gene: 6. The germline gives CDR1 SGDLS, CDR2 YYNGEE. The CDR3 is 16 residues long. The CDR3 is CASSVRPAGGTDTQYF. CDR3 DNA sequence: TGTGCCAGCAGCGTACGCCCCGCGGGGGGCACAGATACGCAGTATTTT.

The chain joins TRBV10-3 to TRBJ1-3, with 10 bases aligning to TRBD1. Germline V gene data show CDR1 as ENHRY and CDR2 as SYGVKD. This CDR3 contains 16 residues. Trimming took 6 bases from V and 2 from J; bases not matched to a gene: 7. The CDR3 sequence: CAISSSGTGAGNTIYF. CDR3 coding DNA: TGTGCCATCAGCAGTTCCGGGACAGGGGCTGGAAACACCATATATTTT.

This clone came up once. The chain couples TRBV5-5 to TRBJ2-7, with a weak D call TRBD1 (5 bases). The germline CDR1 and CDR2 sequences are SGHKS and YYEKEE (reference sequence). V shed 0 bases and J shed 0 bases, with 10 bases lying between them. The CDR3 is made up of 15 amino acids. Here the CDR3 reads CASSLAPGNSYEQYV. Here the CDR3 DNA reads TGTGCCAGCAGCTTGGCTCCAGGGAACTCCTACGAGCAGTACGTC.

J is TRBJ2-5 and V is TRBV11-2; D may be TRBD1 (6 bases). The CDR3 is 13 amino acids. CDR1 is SGHAT and CDR2 is FQNNGV in the germline V gene. V gave up 5 bases and J gave up 5 bases, with 12 bases separating them. This CDR3 reads CASSHGQYETQYF. CDR3 nucleotides: TGTGCCAGCAGCCATGGACAGTATGAGACCCAGTACTTC.

Note on this clone: The sample contains more than one DNA sequence encoding this CDR3. The CDR3 DNA is TGCGCCAGCAGACTAGCGGGTCAAGAGACCCAGTACTTC. This codes for CASRLAGQETQYF. The V and J genes are TRBV10-2 and TRBJ2-5; the match to TRBD2 covers 9 bases. CDR1 WSHSY and CDR2 SAAADI come from the germline V gene. The CDR3 is 13 amino acids. After removal of 6 bases from V and 2 bases from J, the junction contained 1 base not matched to a gene.

This clone was counted between two and nine times. This rearrangement joins TRBV9 to TRBJ1-3; D call uncertain. The germline V and J ends were trimmed by 0 bases and 0 bases, with 7 bases remaining between them. CDR3 length: 15 residues. Germline V gene data show CDR1 as SGDLS and CDR2 as YYNGEE. The CDR3 reads CASSVGGGSGNTIYF. DNA for the CDR3: TGTGCCAGCAGCGTAGGGGGAGGCTCTGGAAACACCATATATTTT.

This clone was recorded a few times. The V call is TRBV5-4, the J call TRBJ1-2; no reliable D call. The CDR3 loop spans 13 amino acids. Germline V gene sequence: CDR1 SGHNT, CDR2 YYREEE (reference sequence). The V gene lost 4 bases and the J gene lost 5 bases, with 12 bases spanning the gap. The DNA of the CDR3 is TGTGCCAGCAGCGCGGAGGTCACGTATGGCTACACCTTC. Translated: CASSAEVTYGYTF.

The J gene is TRBJ1-1, the V gene TRBV7-8, with 8 bases that match TRBD1. V lost 5 bases, J lost 8 bases, and 10 bases stayed unmatched. There are 14 residues in the CDR3. CDR1 is SGHVS and CDR2 is FQNEAQ in the germline V gene. CDR3: CASSPQGAFPEAFF. CDR3 in DNA: TGTGCCAGCAGCCCGCAGGGGGCCTTCCCAGAAGCTTTCTTT.

The rearrangement uses TRBV18 and TRBJ2-3; 11 nucleotides align to TRBD1. V was clipped by 3 bases and J by 2 bases; unmatched bases: 4. The CDR3 is 16 residues long. The germline V gene encodes CDR1 KGHSH and CDR2 LQKENI. In nucleotides, the CDR3 is TGTGCCAGCTCACCCTTCGGACAGGGGGCCACAGATACGCAGTATTTT. This translates into CASSPFGQGATDTQYF.

The genes are TRBV27 and TRBJ2-7, with 9 bases that match TRBD2. Looked up from germline, CDR1 is MNHEY and CDR2 is SMNVEV (reference sequence). The CDR3 contains 15 residues. V lost 3 bases to trimming and J lost 2 bases; unmatched junction nucleotides: 5. The CDR3, as DNA: TGTGCCAGCAGTTTTGGTAGCGGGGGCGCCTACGAGCAGTACGTC. Residues: CASSFGSGGAYEQYV.

The chain couples TRBV7-9 to TRBJ1-2; 11 bases fit TRBD1. Trimming took 5 bases from V and 3 from J; bases not matched to a gene: 5. CDR3 size: 15 residues. The germline V gene encodes CDR1 SEHNR and CDR2 FQNEAQ (reference sequence). The DNA for the CDR3 is TGTGCCAGCAGCCGGGGACAGGGGGTGGACTATGGCTACACCTTC. This codes for CASSRGQGVDYGYTF. Full variable domain (outside the CDR3, taken from reference TRBV7-9 and TRBJ1-2): DTGVSQNPRHKITKRGQNVTFRCDPISEHNRLYWYRQTLGQGPEFLTYFQNEAQLEKSRLLSDRFSAERPKGSFSTLEIQRTEQGDSAMYLCASSRGQGVDYGYTFGSGTRLTVV.